The next 6 T cell receptor beta chains were all read from a single sample in a study of Graves' ophthalmopathy and Graves' hyperthyroidism. Amplified material comprised TCR beta CDR3 regions derived from RNA transcripts. HTBI primers were employed in first-round RT-PCR, then a second-round multiplex PCR followed. A single record per CDR3 protein comes from TCRdb applying MiXCR to the multiplex PCR reads. Here the sample spans a few hundred thousand distinct CDR3 sequences, 17% being singletons. Material: peripheral blood. The receptor set was obtained from an adult woman with stable Graves' hyperthyroidism.

This clonotype was found many times. The chain carries TRBV4-1 and TRBJ1-1; D possibly corresponds to TRBD1 (5 bases). Trimming stripped 1 base from V and 0 bases from J, with 15 bases between. The CDR3 loop spans 17 amino acids. Germline V gene sequence: CDR1 MGHRA, CDR2 YSYEKL. The CDR3 DNA sequence: TGCGCCAGCAGCCAAGGACTCACCAGGGCTCTGAACACTGAAGCTTTCTTT. Translating it yields CASSQGLTRALNTEAFF.

The table lists this clonotype with many counts. This chain connects TRBV6-5 to TRBJ2-7; D unresolved. V lost 0 bases to trimming and J lost 1 base, with 10 bases between them. The CDR3 has 15 amino acids. The germline V gene encodes CDR1 MNHEY and CDR2 SVGAGI. The CDR3, as DNA: TGTGCCAGCAGTTACTCCTTCTATGGGTCCTACGAGCAGTACTTC. Amino acids: CASSYSFYGSYEQYF.

The chain combines TRBV28 with TRBJ2-2; 7 nucleotides line up with TRBD2. The V segment lost 2 bases and the J segment 4 bases; nucleotides outside the gene matches: 4. The CDR3 consists of 15 residues. Looked up from germline, CDR1 is MDHEN and CDR2 is SYDVKM. CDR3 sequence reads: CASSLSGMGTGELFF. CDR3 coding DNA: TGTGCCAGCAGTTTAAGCGGGATGGGCACCGGGGAGCTGTTTTTT.

The sample holds one count of this clonotype. A read error may produce the germline difference seen at one junction end. This rearrangement joins TRBV29-1 to TRBJ2-5, with 9 nucleotides matching TRBD2. This CDR3 spans 15 amino acids. Germline V gene sequence: CDR1 SQVTM, CDR2 ANQGSEA. CDR3 region: CSVGGGLREGWTRYF. In nucleotides, the CDR3 is TGCAGCGTTGGAGGGGGCTTGCGGGAGGGGTGGACCCGGTACTTC.

J is TRBJ1-2 and V is TRBV6-1; a weak D match, TRBD1 (5 bases). The CDR3 sequence is 13 residues long. The germline V gene encodes CDR1 MNHNS and CDR2 SASEGT. The V and J ends lost 4 bases and 6 bases respectively, with 12 bases between them. CDR3 residues: CASSAGTDDGYTF. The DNA of the CDR3 is TGTGCCAGCAGTGCTGGGACGGACGATGGCTACACCTTC.

This clonotype was seen at least ten times. V gene TRBV28 combines with J gene TRBJ2-7; no definite D call. The CDR3 runs 12 residues. Per germline, CDR1 MDHEN and CDR2 SYDVKM. V lost 10 bases to trimming and J lost 3 bases, with 13 bases between them. The CDR3 DNA reads as TGTGCCACCCACGACCGATACTACGAGCAGTACTTC. Translation gives CATHDRYYEQYF. Based on the CDR3 plus reference TRBV28 and TRBJ2-7, the full variable domain is DVKVTQSSRYLVKRTGEKVFLECVQDMDHENMFWYRQDPGLGLRLIYFSYDVKMKEKGDIPEGYSVSREKKERFSLILESASTNQTSMYLCATHDRYYEQYFGPGTRLTVT.